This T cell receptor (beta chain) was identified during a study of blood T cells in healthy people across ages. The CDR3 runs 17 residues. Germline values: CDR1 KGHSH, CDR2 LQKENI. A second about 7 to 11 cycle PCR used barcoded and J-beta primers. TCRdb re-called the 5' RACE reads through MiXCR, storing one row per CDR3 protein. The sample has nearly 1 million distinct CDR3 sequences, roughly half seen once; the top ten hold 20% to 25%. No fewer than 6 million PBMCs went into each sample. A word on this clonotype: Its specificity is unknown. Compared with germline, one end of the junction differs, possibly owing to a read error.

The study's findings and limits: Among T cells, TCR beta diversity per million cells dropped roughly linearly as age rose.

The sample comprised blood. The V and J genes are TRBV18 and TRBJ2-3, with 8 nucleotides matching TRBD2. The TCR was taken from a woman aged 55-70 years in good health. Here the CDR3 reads CACSPGRAGARTDTQYF. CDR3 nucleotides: TGTGCCTGCTCACCAGGCCGAGCGGGAGCCCGCACAGATACGCAGTATTTT.